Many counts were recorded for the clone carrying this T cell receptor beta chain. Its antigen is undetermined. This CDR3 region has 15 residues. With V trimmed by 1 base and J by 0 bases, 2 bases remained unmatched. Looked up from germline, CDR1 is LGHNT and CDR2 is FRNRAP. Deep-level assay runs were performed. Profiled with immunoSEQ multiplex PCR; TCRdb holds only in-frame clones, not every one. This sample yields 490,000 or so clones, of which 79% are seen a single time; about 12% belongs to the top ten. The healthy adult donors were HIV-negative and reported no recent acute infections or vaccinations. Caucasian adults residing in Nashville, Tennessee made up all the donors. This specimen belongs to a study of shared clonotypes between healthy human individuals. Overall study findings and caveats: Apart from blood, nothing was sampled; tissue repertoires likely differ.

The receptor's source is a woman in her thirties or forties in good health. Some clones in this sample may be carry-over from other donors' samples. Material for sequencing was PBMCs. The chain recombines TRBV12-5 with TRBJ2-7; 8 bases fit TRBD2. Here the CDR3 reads CASGLAGTSSYEQYF. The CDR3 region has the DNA TGTGCTAGTGGTTTGGCAGGGACTAGCTCCTACGAGCAGTACTTC. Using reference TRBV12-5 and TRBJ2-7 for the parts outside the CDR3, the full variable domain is DARVTQTPRHKVTEMGQEVTMRCQPILGHNTVFWYRQTMMQGLELLAYFRNRAPLDDSGMPKDRFSAEMPDATLATLKIQPSEPRDSAVYFCASGLAGTSSYEQYFGPGTRLTVT.